The T cell receptor (beta chain) under discussion was sequenced for a study of blood T cell repertoires in COVID-19. The CDR3 covers 17 residues. Unmatched junction bases numbered 1, after V lost 0 bases and J lost 0 bases. Germline CDR1 and CDR2: SGDLS and YYNGEE. Using immunoSEQ multiplex PCR, the repertoire was profiled, and TCRdb retains in-frame clones only, with some absent. The sample holds about 140,000 clones, roughly 90% seen once. A single count supports this clone. The rearrangement joins TRBV9 to TRBJ2-1, with 12 bases aligning to TRBD2. The sequencing input was peripheral blood. This TCR derives from a man in his 70s with acute or convalescent COVID-19. CDR3 sequence: CASSVGLAGASYNEQFF. The CDR3 DNA is TGTGCCAGCAGCGTAGGACTAGCGGGAGCCTCCTACAATGAGCAGTTCTTC.